The T cell receptor (beta chain) under discussion was sequenced for a study of OX40 agonist ivuxolimab in advanced cancers. Study-level information: An agonistic anti-OX40 (CD134) antibody, ivuxolimab, was used to treat the patients. Head and neck, renal cell, melanoma or hepatocellular carcinoma were the cancers that dose-escalation patients had. The study's findings and limits: CD8+ T cells (on average) carried more expanded clones than CD4+ T cells. At 0.1 to 3.0 mg/kg and by week 6, CD4+ and CD8+ T cells in the blood had expanded clonally.

Repertoires were generated with immunoSEQ multiplex PCR, while TCRdb's copy carries only in-frame clones and drops some. The data show about 66,000 clones, less than 95% seen once. Regarding this clone: Its antigen is currently unknown.

V shed 5 bases and J 4 bases; nucleotides not matched to a gene: 17. CDR1 and CDR2 (germline): MDHEN, SYDVKM. The CDR3 extends over 19 amino acids. This chain uses TRBV28 with TRBJ2-6, with 7 bases aligning to TRBD2. Material: CD4+ or CD8+ T cells sorted from blood, obtained in a trial of the OX40 agonist ivuxolimab. The sequence derives from an adult with an advanced solid tumor such as melanoma, head and neck, liver or kidney cancer. CDR3 amino acids: CASSPERGSKSRGANVLTF. CDR3 DNA: TGTGCCAGCAGTCCCGAACGCGGGAGCAAAAGTCGGGGGGCCAACGTCCTGACTTTC.